This passage covers 26 T cell receptor beta chains from one sample sequenced in a study of control samples from healthy donors and cancer patients. Generated by immunoSEQ multiplex PCR, the TCRdb table keeps only in-frame clones and is missing some. This repertoire shows approximately 170,000 clones, 80% to 95% found once; its top ten account for roughly 4.3%. What was sequenced was blood. The receptor set was obtained from a woman aged 60 to 75 in good health.

V and J are TRBV5-1 and TRBJ1-2, with TRBD1 matching over 10 bases. In germline, CDR1 is SGHRS, CDR2 YFSETQ. After removal of 4 bases from V and 5 bases from J, the junction contained 5 bases not matched to a gene. The CDR3 sequence is 14 residues long. CDR3 DNA sequence: TGCGCCAGCAGCACGGAGGACAGGGGGTATGGCTACACCTTC. This codes for CASSTEDRGYGYTF. Drawing the rest from reference TRBV5-1 and TRBJ1-2, the complete variable domain is KAGVTQTPRYLIKTRGQQVTLSCSPISGHRSVSWYQQTPGQGLQFLFEYFSETQRNKGNFPGRFSGRQFSNSRSEMNVSTLELGDSALYLCASSTEDRGYGYTFGSGTRLTVV.

The rearrangement links TRBV12-3 or TRBV12-4 to TRBJ1-6; no firm D call. This CDR3 has 13 amino acids. The V end lost 3 bases, the J end lost 10 bases, and 10 bases lay between the germline ends. The CDR3 loop is CASSFLRESPLHF. The CDR3 DNA follows: TGTGCCAGCAGTTTTCTTAGGGAGTCACCCCTCCACTTT.

CDR3 in amino acids: CASSLNNSPLHF. CDR3 sequence (DNA): TGTGCCAGCAGCTTAAATAATTCACCCCTCCACTTT. The J gene is TRBJ1-6, the V gene TRBV5-4; D gene ambiguous. Germline V gene sequence: CDR1 SGHNT, CDR2 YYREEE (reference sequence). Between the trimmed V and J ends, which lost 2 bases and 5 bases, there was a span of 2 bases. CDR3 length: 12 amino acids.

In regard to this clone: Other nucleotide sequences from this sample produce the same CDR3. The rearrangement joins TRBV20-1 to TRBJ1-1; D not certain. Germline V gene lookup returns CDR1 DFQATT and CDR2 SNEGSKA (reference sequence). The CDR3 is 12 amino acids. V dropped 3 bases and J dropped 0 bases, with 5 bases sitting between them. CDR3 in amino acids: CSASRMNTEAFF. The CDR3 bases are TGCAGTGCTAGTCGTATGAACACTGAAGCTTTCTTT.

V and J are TRBV18 and TRBJ2-6, with D maybe TRBD1 (6 bases). V was cut by 6 bases and J by 0 bases, with 15 bases left in between. Germline V gene data show CDR1 as KGHSH and CDR2 as LQKENI. This CDR3 region has 17 residues. Here the CDR3 reads CASSVQGTISGANVLTF. The DNA of the CDR3 is TGTGCCAGCTCCGTACAGGGAACAATCTCTGGGGCCAACGTCCTGACTTTC. Combining the CDR3 with reference TRBV18 and TRBJ2-6 gives the whole variable domain NAGVMQNPRHLVRRRGQEARLRCSPMKGHSHVYWYRQLPEEGLKFMVYLQKENIIDESGMPKERFSAEFPKEGPSILRIQQVVRGDSAAYFCASSVQGTISGANVLTFGAGSRLTVL.

The rearrangement links TRBV5-1 to TRBJ1-1; TRBD1 is a possible D gene (5 bases). Trimming left V 2 bases short and J 3 bases short, with 11 bases between. The germline CDR1 and CDR2 sequences are SGHRS and YFSETQ. This CDR3 contains 14 residues. This chain's CDR3 is CASSLRGSDTEAFF. CDR3 coding DNA: TGCGCCAGCAGCTTAAGGGGTAGTGACACTGAAGCTTTCTTT.

This rearrangement joins TRBV2 to TRBJ1-3; no clear D. This CDR3 is built from 16 residues. Trimming removed 4 bases at V and 0 bases at J, with 13 bases between. Germline-derived CDR1 and CDR2 are SNHLY and FYNNEI. The CDR3 DNA is TGTGCCAGCAGTGTCGATACAGTTCGCTCTGGAAACACCATATATTTT. Its protein product is CASSVDTVRSGNTIYF.

V gene TRBV6-2 or TRBV6-3 combines with J gene TRBJ2-3, with TRBD1 identical over 8 bases. This CDR3 is 13 amino acids long. Germline values: CDR1 MNHEY, CDR2 SVGEGT. The trim removed 4 bases at V and 4 bases at J, leaving 1 base unmatched. In DNA form, the CDR3 reads TGTGCCAGCAGTTTACAGGGGGCAGATACGCAGTATTTT. Its translation: CASSLQGADTQYF.

The chain joins TRBV10-3 to TRBJ1-2, with 11 bases lining up with TRBD1. CDR1 and CDR2 (germline): ENHRY, SYGVKD. Trimming at V came to 6 bases and at J to 5 bases, leaving 11 bases not matched to a gene. The CDR3 is made up of 16 amino acids. In DNA, the CDR3 is TGTGCCATCAGCGGTGGACAGGGGGCGCTTAGATATGGCTACACCTTC. Its translation: CAISGGQGALRYGYTF.

The chain carries TRBV11-3 and TRBJ2-3; 11 bases fit TRBD1. Per the germline V gene, CDR1 is SGHNT and CDR2 is YENEEA. V shed 1 base and J 3 bases; nucleotides not matched to a gene: 12. The CDR3 covers 19 residues. The DNA of the CDR3 is TGTGCCAGCAGCTTAGGGGACAGGGGGGATTTTTCGGGTACAGATACGCAGTATTTT. Its translation: CASSLGDRGDFSGTDTQYF.

This clone has only one observation. This sequence joins TRBV5-6 and TRBJ2-1; D unclear. Trimming removed 3 bases from V and 10 bases from J, with 20 bases in between. This CDR3 has 15 residues. Germline-derived CDR1 and CDR2 are SGHDT and YYEEEE. Written as DNA, the CDR3 is TGTGCCAGCAGCTCCCTAGAGCTGGTACAGAGAGAGCAGTTCTTC. Encoded protein: CASSSLELVQREQFF.

The rearrangement links TRBV7-2 to TRBJ1-2; 10 bases are a match to TRBD1. V lost 5 bases to trimming and J lost 4 bases; unmatched junction nucleotides: 1. The CDR3 length is 13 residues. Per germline, CDR1 SGHTA and CDR2 FQGNSA. In DNA, the CDR3 is TGTGCCAGCAGCGACAGGGGGCCCTATGGCTACACCTTC. It translates to CASSDRGPYGYTF. Looking up the rest from reference TRBV7-2 and TRBJ1-2 gives the full variable domain: GAGVSQSPSNKVTEKGKDVELRCDPISGHTALYWYRQSLGQGLEFLIYFQGNSAPDKSGLPSDRFSAERTGGSVSTLTIQRTQQEDSAVYLCASSDRGPYGYTFGSGTRLTVV.

The rearrangement joins TRBV19 to TRBJ1-5, with 7 bases lining up with TRBD1. V was clipped by 7 bases and J by 3 bases; unmatched bases: 6. Per the germline V gene, CDR1 is LNHDA and CDR2 is SQIVND (reference sequence). This CDR3 contains 14 residues. CDR3 protein: CASTAGQLNQPQHF. For the CDR3, the DNA is TGTGCCAGTACGGCGGGACAGCTCAATCAGCCCCAGCATTTT.

V usage is TRBV19 and J usage is TRBJ2-5, with TRBD1 identical over 7 bases. Trimming at V came to 10 bases and at J to 0 bases, leaving 20 bases not matched to a gene. This CDR3 is built from 18 residues. Germline V gene lookup returns CDR1 LNHDA and CDR2 SQIVND (reference sequence). DNA for the CDR3: TGTGCCACCCGGAAGGAGCCAGGGGGAAACTTGTACCAAGAGACCCAGTACTTC. The encoded protein is CATRKEPGGNLYQETQYF.

This chain connects TRBV11-3 to TRBJ1-2; no clear D. Per the germline V gene, CDR1 is SGHNT and CDR2 is YENEEA. The CDR3 sequence is 11 residues long. Trimming stripped 8 bases from V and 1 base from J, with 5 bases between. The CDR3 coding sequence is TGTGCCAGCGGGATTAACTATGGCTACACCTTC. Encoded protein: CASGINYGYTF.

The table lists this clone with a count of one. The J gene is TRBJ1-2, the V gene TRBV5-6, with D possibly being TRBD1 (6 bases). Germline V lookup: CDR1 SGHDT, CDR2 YYEEEE. This CDR3 region has 12 residues. Trimming stripped 6 bases from V and 8 bases from J, with 14 bases between. This CDR3 reads CASTQGPGGYTF. The CDR3 DNA reads TGTGCCAGCACGCAGGGGCCGGGCGGCTACACCTTC.

The chain combines TRBV9 with TRBJ1-3, with D possibly matching TRBD1 (6 bases). Germline V gene lookup returns CDR1 SGDLS and CDR2 YYNGEE. Trimming removed 7 bases at V and 4 bases at J, with 15 bases between. This CDR3 spans 14 amino acids. CDR3 DNA: TGTGCCAGCGGAACTACAGGGCTGGGAAACACCATATATTTT. This sequence encodes CASGTTGLGNTIYF.

The chain has TRBV3-1 (or the pseudogene TRBV3-2) and TRBJ2-7; tentatively, D is TRBD2 (6 bases). The CDR3 covers 14 residues. V lost 2 bases, J lost 2 bases, and 10 bases lay in between. From germline, CDR1 is LGHDT and CDR2 YNNKEL (reference sequence). Here the CDR3 reads CASSQRGGPYEQYF. The CDR3 bases are TGTGCCAGCAGCCAACGGGGAGGTCCCTACGAGCAGTACTTC.

The chain joins TRBV5-1 to TRBJ2-3, with D possibly matching TRBD2 (6 bases). CDR1 is SGHRS, CDR2 YFSETQ, per germline. V lost 6 bases, J lost 2 bases, and 13 bases lay in between. The CDR3 covers 14 residues. For the CDR3, the DNA is TGCGCCAGCACCATAGGGACTTCCACAGATACGCAGTATTTT. It translates to CASTIGTSTDTQYF.

The chain combines TRBV2 with TRBJ1-5, with D possibly matching TRBD1 (5 bases). CDR3 length equals 14 residues. V was clipped by 1 base and J by 4 bases, with 8 bases between them. Germline assignment: CDR1 SNHLY and CDR2 FYNNEI. This CDR3 is CASSEGSGNQPQHF. The CDR3 region has the DNA TGTGCCAGCAGTGAAGGTTCAGGGAATCAGCCCCAGCATTTT.

This clone has only one observation. V usage is TRBV20-1 and J usage is TRBJ2-2; the D gene is possibly TRBD1 (5 bases). This CDR3 region has 13 residues. Germline CDR1 reads DFQATT; CDR2 reads SNEGSKA (reference sequence). Deletions cut 3 bases from V and 6 bases from J, with 11 bases between. In DNA, the CDR3 is TGCAGTGCTAGTCATGGGGCCCCCGGGGAGCTGTTTTTT. Amino acids: CSASHGAPGELFF.

The genes are TRBV15 and TRBJ1-1; tentatively, D is TRBD1 (6 bases). Trimming pared 1 base from V and 1 base from J, leaving 10 bases between. This CDR3 spans 15 amino acids. Germline CDR1 LNHNV, CDR2 YYDKDF (reference sequence). For the CDR3, the DNA is TGTGCCACCAGCAGAGGGGGGGCAGGGAACACTGAAGCTTTCTTT. Residues: CATSRGGAGNTEAFF.

V gene TRBV7-9 combines with J gene TRBJ1-1; tentatively, D is TRBD1 (5 bases). Germline V gene data show CDR1 as SEHNR and CDR2 as FQNEAQ (reference sequence). Trimming took off 5 bases at V and 5 bases at J, with 18 bases between the two ends. The CDR3 is 15 residues long. The CDR3 sequence: CASSTQAGASTEAFF. As DNA, the CDR3 is TGTGCCAGCAGCACACAGGCCGGTGCGAGTACTGAAGCTTTCTTT.

The chain has TRBV7-9 and TRBJ1-2; perhaps TRBD1 as D (5 bases). The CDR3 loop spans 14 amino acids. The V end was cut by 3 bases, the J end by 1 base, with 9 bases between. Germline assignment: CDR1 SEHNR and CDR2 FQNEAQ (reference sequence). The CDR3 sequence: CASSFGGSNYGYTF. CDR3 DNA sequence: TGTGCCAGCAGCTTTGGGGGGAGTAACTATGGCTACACCTTC.

J is TRBJ2-7 and V is TRBV7-2; D is uncertain. The CDR3 is 15 residues long. Between the trimmed V and J ends, which lost 4 bases and 1 base, there was a span of 14 bases. Looked up from germline, CDR1 is SGHTA and CDR2 is FQGNSA. The CDR3 sequence: CASSSRAYLSYEQYF. CDR3 bases: TGTGCCAGCAGCTCTCGGGCCTATTTGTCCTACGAGCAGTACTTC.

The chain is built from TRBV7-9 and TRBJ2-7, with D maybe TRBD1 (6 bases). Trimming stripped 0 bases from V and 3 bases from J, with 9 bases between. Looked up from germline, CDR1 is SEHNR and CDR2 is FQNEAQ (reference sequence). The CDR3 loop spans 14 amino acids. Here the CDR3 reads CASSLAGQLYEQYF. The CDR3 DNA reads as TGTGCCAGCAGCTTAGCCGGACAGCTCTACGAGCAGTACTTC.